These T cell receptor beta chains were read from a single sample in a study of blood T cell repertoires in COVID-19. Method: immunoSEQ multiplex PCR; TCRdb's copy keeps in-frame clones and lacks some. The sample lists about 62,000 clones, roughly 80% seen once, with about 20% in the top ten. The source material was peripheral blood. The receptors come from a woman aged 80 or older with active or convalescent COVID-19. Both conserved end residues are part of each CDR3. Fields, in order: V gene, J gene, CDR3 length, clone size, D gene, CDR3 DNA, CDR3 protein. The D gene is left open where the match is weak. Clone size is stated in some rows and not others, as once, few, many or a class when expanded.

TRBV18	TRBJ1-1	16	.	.	TGTGCCAGCTCACCATTCGAGTACAGAGCGAACACTGAAGCTTTCTTT	CASSPFEYRANTEAFF
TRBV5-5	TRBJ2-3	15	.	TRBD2	TGTGCCAGCAGCTATTTAGCGGGGGGCACAGATACGCAGTATTTT	CASSYLAGGTDTQYF
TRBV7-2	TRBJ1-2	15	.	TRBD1	TGTGCCAGCAGCTTGAAAACAGGGGATAGCTATGGCTACACCTTC	CASSLKTGDSYGYTF
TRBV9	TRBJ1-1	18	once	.	TGTGCCAGCAGCCCGAGGCGAAGCCCGGGAGGTCCCAGCACTGAAGCTTTCTTT	CASSPRRSPGGPSTEAFF
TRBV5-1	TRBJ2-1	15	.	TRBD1	TGCGCCAGCAGTTTCGACAGGGCCACTGTCAATGAGCAGTTCTTC	CASSFDRATVNEQFF
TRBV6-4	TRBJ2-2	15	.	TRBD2	TGTGCCAGCAGCGTGCTAGCGGGGAACACCGGGGAGCTGTTTTTT	CASSVLAGNTGELFF
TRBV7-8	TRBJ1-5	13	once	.	TGTGCCAGCAGCTTAGGAGGGTCTCAGCCCCAGCATTTT	CASSLGGSQPQHF
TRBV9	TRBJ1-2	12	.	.	TGTGCCAGCAGCCCAGGGAACTATGGCTACACCTTC	CASSPGNYGYTF
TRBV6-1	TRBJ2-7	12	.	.	TGTGCCAGCAGTGACCGCTACTACGAGCAGTACTTC	CASSDRYYEQYF
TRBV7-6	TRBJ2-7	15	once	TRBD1	TGTGCCAGCAGCCTATACAGGGGGCCCGGTTACGAGCAGTACTTC	CASSLYRGPGYEQYF
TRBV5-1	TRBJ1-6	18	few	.	TGCGCCAGCAGCTTGGCCGGGTACGCCCCCCTATCTAATTCACCCCTCCACTTT	CASSLAGYAPLSNSPLHF
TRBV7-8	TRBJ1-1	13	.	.	TGTGCCAGCAGCCCCTGGGGCAACACTGAAGCTTTCTTT	CASSPWGNTEAFF
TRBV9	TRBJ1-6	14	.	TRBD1	TGTGCCAGCAGCCCTCGGACAGGGAATTCACCCCTCCACTTT	CASSPRTGNSPLHF
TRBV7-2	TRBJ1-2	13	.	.	TGTGCCAGCAGCTTAGAGGGGATCTTTGGCTACACCTTC	CASSLEGIFGYTF
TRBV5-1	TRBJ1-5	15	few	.	TGCGCCAGCAGCTTGGATACTCAAAGCGGTCAGCCCCAGCATTTT	CASSLDTQSGQPQHF
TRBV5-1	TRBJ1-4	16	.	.	TGCGCCAGCAGCTCCCAGGCCCGAGGGAGTAATGAAAAACTGTTTTTT	CASSSQARGSNEKLFF
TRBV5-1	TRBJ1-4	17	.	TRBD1	TGCGCCAGCAGCTTGGGACAGGGGGAAGGACCCAATGAAAAACTGTTTTTT	CASSLGQGEGPNEKLFF
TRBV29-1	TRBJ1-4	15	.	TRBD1	TGCAGCGTTGGGGACAGCAGGGGTTCTAATGAAAAACTGTTTTTT	CSVGDSRGSNEKLFF
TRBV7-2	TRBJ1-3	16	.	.	TGTGCCAGCAGCTTCAACCCGGTATCCACTGGAAACACCATATATTTT	CASSFNPVSTGNTIYF
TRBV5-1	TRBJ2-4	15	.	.	TGCGCCAGCAGCTTGGGGGGCCGAGGCAAAAACATTCAGTACTTC	CASSLGGRGKNIQYF
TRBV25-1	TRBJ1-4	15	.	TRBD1	TGTGCCAGCAGTGAACGGGACAGTAGAAATGAAAAACTGTTTTTT	CASSERDSRNEKLFF
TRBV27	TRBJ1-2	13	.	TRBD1	TGTGCCAGCAGTGAAACAGGGGGCTATGGCTACACCTTC	CASSETGGYGYTF
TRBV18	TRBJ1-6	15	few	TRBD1	TGTGCCAGCTCATCGGACAGGGGGCGTGATTCACCCCTCCACTTT	CASSSDRGRDSPLHF
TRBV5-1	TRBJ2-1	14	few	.	TGCGCCAGCAGCTTGGCGTCTAGGAACAATGAGCAGTTCTTC	CASSLASRNNEQFF
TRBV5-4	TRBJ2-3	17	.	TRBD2	TGTGCCAGCAGCTTCGACCCGACTAGCGGGGGCACAGATACGCAGTATTTT	CASSFDPTSGGTDTQYF
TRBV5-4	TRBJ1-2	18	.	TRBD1	TGTGCCAGCAGCTTGGAGGCTGCCAGGGGGAACCCTAACTATGGCTACACCTTC	CASSLEAARGNPNYGYTF
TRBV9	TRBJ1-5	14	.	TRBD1	TGTGCCAGCAGCTCCGGGACAGTCAATCAGCCCCAGCATTTT	CASSSGTVNQPQHF
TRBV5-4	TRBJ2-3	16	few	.	TGTGCCAGCAGCCATGGACAGAAGTCTAGCACAGATACGCAGTATTTT	CASSHGQKSSTDTQYF
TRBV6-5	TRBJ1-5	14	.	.	TGTGCCAGCAGTCCGGGACTTAGCAATCAGCCCCAGCATTTT	CASSPGLSNQPQHF
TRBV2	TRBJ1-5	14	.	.	TGTGCCAGCAGTCCCGGACAGAACAATCAGCCCCAGCATTTT	CASSPGQNNQPQHF
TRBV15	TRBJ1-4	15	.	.	TGTGCCACCAGCAGAGATCGACAAACGGGAGAAAAACTGTTTTTT	CATSRDRQTGEKLFF
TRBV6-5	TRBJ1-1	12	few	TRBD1	TGTGCCAGCATATGGGACAGGGGGCTTGCTTTCTTT	CASIWDRGLAFF
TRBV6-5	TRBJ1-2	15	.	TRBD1	TGTGCCAGCAGTTCGCAGACAGGGGGTGGCTATGGCTACACCTTC	CASSSQTGGGYGYTF
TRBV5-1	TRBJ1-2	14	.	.	TGCGCCAGCAGCTTGGATCGTGTAGTTTATGGCTACACCTTC	CASSLDRVVYGYTF
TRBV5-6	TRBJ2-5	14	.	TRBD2	TGTGCCAGCAGCTACGGGACTAGTATTGAGACCCAGTACTTC	CASSYGTSIETQYF
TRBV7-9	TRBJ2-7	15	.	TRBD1	TGTGCCAGCAGCCCCTCAGGACAGGGCTACTACGAGCAGTACTTC	CASSPSGQGYYEQYF
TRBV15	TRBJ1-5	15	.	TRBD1	TGTGCCACCGCGATGGGCAGGGGGTCCCGACAGCCCCAGCATTTT	CATAMGRGSRQPQHF
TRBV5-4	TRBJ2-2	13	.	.	TGTGCCAGCAGCTCCGGGGACACCGGGGAGCTGTTTTTT	CASSSGDTGELFF
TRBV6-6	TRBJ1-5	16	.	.	TGTGCCAGCAGTTACTCTCGGGGTCGAAGCAATCAGCCCCAGCATTTT	CASSYSRGRSNQPQHF
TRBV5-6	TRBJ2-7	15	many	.	TGTGCCAGCAGCAGGCCAGGGTCAGAGACCTACGAGCAGTACTTC	CASSRPGSETYEQYF
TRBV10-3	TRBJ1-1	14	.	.	TGTGCCATCAGCGAGGTTCAGGGGAACACTGAAGCTTTCTTT	CAISEVQGNTEAFF
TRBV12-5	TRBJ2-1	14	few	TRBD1	TGTGCTAGTGTTGGGGGACAGGGGTACAATGAGCAGTTCTTC	CASVGGQGYNEQFF
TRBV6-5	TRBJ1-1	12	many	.	TGTGCCAGCAGGGCCACGGGGGGTCGAGCTTTCTTT	CASRATGGRAFF
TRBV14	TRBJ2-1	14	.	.	TGTGCCAGCAGCCAAGTCGATCGGTACAATGAGCAGTTCTTC	CASSQVDRYNEQFF
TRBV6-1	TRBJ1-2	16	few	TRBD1	TGTGCCAGCAGGGAAGGGAACAGGGGGCTTCCCTATGGCTACACCTTC	CASREGNRGLPYGYTF
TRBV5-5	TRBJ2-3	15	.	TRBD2	TGTGCCAGCAGCCCTCGCGGGGGGGCGGGAGATACGCAGTATTTT	CASSPRGGAGDTQYF
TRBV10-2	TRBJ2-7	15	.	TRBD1	TGCGCCAGCAGTGGTGGCGACAGGGGATTCTACGAGCAGTACTTC	CASSGGDRGFYEQYF
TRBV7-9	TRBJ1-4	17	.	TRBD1	TGTGCCAGCAGCTCCCGGGACAGGGTATTTTCTAATGAAAAACTGTTTTTT	CASSSRDRVFSNEKLFF
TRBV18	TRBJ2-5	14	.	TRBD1	TGTGCCAGCTCAGCTCCGGGACAGGAAGAGACCCAGTACTTC	CASSAPGQEETQYF
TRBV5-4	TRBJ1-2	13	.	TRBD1	TGTGCCAGCAGCTCGGGACAGGGCGGTGGCTACACCTTC	CASSSGQGGGYTF
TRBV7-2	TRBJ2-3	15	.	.	TGTGCCAGCAGCTTAGAAGAGGGCCCCACAGATACGCAGTATTTT	CASSLEEGPTDTQYF
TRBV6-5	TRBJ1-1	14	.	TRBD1	TGTGCCAGCACCCCGACAGGGGGCCGCACTGAAGCTTTCTTT	CASTPTGGRTEAFF
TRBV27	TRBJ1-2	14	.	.	TGTGCCAGTAGCCCAGGGGCACCCGCCTATGGCTACACCTTC	CASSPGAPAYGYTF
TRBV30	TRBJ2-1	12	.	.	TGTGCCTGGCGCTATAGCTCCGGGGAGCAGTTCTTC	CAWRYSSGEQFF
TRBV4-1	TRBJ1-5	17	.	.	TGCGCCAGCAGCCAAGACCCCCTTAGACGTGCGGATCAGCCCCAGCATTTT	CASSQDPLRRADQPQHF
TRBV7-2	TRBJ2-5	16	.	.	TGTGCCAGCAGCTTACAGGGCAGACTAGGGCAAGAGACCCAGTACTTC	CASSLQGRLGQETQYF
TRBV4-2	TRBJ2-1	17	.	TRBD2	TGTGCCAGCAGCCAAGAACCATCTAGCGGGGGATACAATGAGCAGTTCTTC	CASSQEPSSGGYNEQFF
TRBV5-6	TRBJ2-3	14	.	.	TGTGCCAGCAGCTTGGGACTAGTCAGGGATACGCAGTATTTT	CASSLGLVRDTQYF